These 22 T cell receptor beta chains came from one sample sequenced in a study of cytomegalovirus exposure and HLA in healthy donors. PCR used 60 Vbeta primers and 13 Jbeta primers. TCRdb keeps only in-frame clones here, not all; method: immunoSEQ multiplex PCR. The sample lists about 190,000 clones, about 81% occurring once. What was sequenced was PBMCs. The receptors here all came from a man younger than 45 in good health and CMV-seropositive.

In DNA form, the CDR3 reads TGTGCCAGCAGCTTGAAACCCCCCGGGACAGGGGGCCTCTACGAGCAGTACTTC. It yields the protein CASSLKPPGTGGLYEQYF. This rearrangement joins TRBV7-3 to TRBJ2-7, with TRBD1 identical over 12 bases. The V gene end was trimmed by 3 bases and the J gene end by 3 bases; junction bases not matched to a gene: 12. Germline loops: CDR1 SGHTA, CDR2 FQGTGA. The CDR3 sequence is 18 residues long.

This clone was picked up a small number of times. The chain couples TRBV6-5 to TRBJ1-1; D is unresolved. Germline CDR1 and CDR2: MNHEY and SVGAGI. The CDR3 loop spans 15 amino acids. The V end lost 0 bases, the J end lost 6 bases, and 14 bases lay between the germline ends. CDR3 coding DNA: TGTGCCAGCAGTTACTCGATTACCCGGAGGGCTGAAGCTTTCTTT. The encoded protein is CASSYSITRRAEAFF.

This rearrangement joins TRBV5-6 to TRBJ2-3, with 11 nucleotides matching TRBD2. V dropped 3 bases and J dropped 3; count of bases not matched to a gene: 12. The CDR3 has 18 amino acids. In germline, CDR1 is SGHDT, CDR2 YYEEEE. In nucleotides, the CDR3 is TGTGCCAGCAGCTCTGGACTAGCGGGTTGGGGGAGGACAGATACGCAGTATTTT. It yields the protein CASSSGLAGWGRTDTQYF.

The rearrangement links TRBV29-1 to TRBJ2-1; D not resolved. The germline V and J ends were trimmed by 6 bases and 7 bases, with 10 bases remaining between them. The CDR3 is 11 amino acids. Germline V gene sequence: CDR1 SQVTM, CDR2 ANQGSEA. The CDR3 is CSVRDGNEQFF. In DNA, the CDR3 is TGCAGCGTCCGCGACGGGAATGAGCAGTTCTTC.

The chain combines TRBV5-1 with TRBJ2-3; 9 bases line up with TRBD1. CDR1 and CDR2 (germline): SGHRS, YFSETQ. The CDR3 contains 16 residues. After removal of 4 bases from V and 2 bases from J, the junction contained 8 bases not matched to a gene. Here the CDR3 reads CASSPDRGMVTDTQYF. The CDR3 coding sequence is TGCGCCAGCAGCCCAGACAGGGGGATGGTCACAGATACGCAGTATTTT. The full variable domain, in which reference TRBV5-1 and TRBJ2-3 provide the parts outside the CDR3, is KAGVTQTPRYLIKTRGQQVTLSCSPISGHRSVSWYQQTPGQGLQFLFEYFSETQRNKGNFPGRFSGRQFSNSRSEMNVSTLELGDSALYLCASSPDRGMVTDTQYFGPGTRLTVL.

V and J are TRBV25-1 and TRBJ1-2; 12 bases align to TRBD1. Germline V lookup: CDR1 MGHDK, CDR2 SYGVNS. Trimming at V came to 4 bases and at J to 8 bases, leaving 8 bases not matched to a gene. The CDR3 spans 15 residues. The CDR3 reads CASSVTGTGGGGYTF. The CDR3 region has the DNA TGTGCCAGCAGTGTAACCGGGACAGGGGGCGGAGGCTACACCTTC.

This clone was observed a few times. V is TRBV7-9 and J is TRBJ2-5; 8 bases map to TRBD2. V shed 4 bases, J shed 5 bases, and the junction held 12 bases outside the gene matches. Germline loops: CDR1 SEHNR, CDR2 FQNEAQ (reference sequence). The CDR3 runs 16 residues. The CDR3 DNA reads TGTGCCAGCAGCTCCCCCCGGGGGGGCAGTTCGGAGACCCAGTACTTC. Residues: CASSSPRGGSSETQYF.

As concerns this clone: A junction boundary mismatches the germline segment, possibly from a read error. The rearrangement links TRBV11-1 to TRBJ2-2; 10 bases match TRBD1. The length of the CDR3 is 15 residues. Germline V gene lookup returns CDR1 SGHAT and CDR2 FQDESV (reference sequence). Written as DNA, the CDR3 is TGTGCCAGCAACTTATCCGGGACAGGGGCGGGGGAGCTGTTTTTT. This codes for CASNLSGTGAGELFF.

In its sample, this clone was seen a few times. The chain combines TRBV25-1 with TRBJ2-2; perhaps TRBD1 as D (6 bases). Trimming shortened V by 1 base and J by 5 bases, and 8 bases separated the two germline ends. Looked up from germline, CDR1 is MGHDK and CDR2 is SYGVNS. The length of the CDR3 is 14 residues. Written as DNA, the CDR3 is TGTGCCAGCAGTGAATTACAGGGAACCGGGGAGCTGTTTTTT. This translates into CASSELQGTGELFF.

The V call is TRBV21-1, the J call TRBJ2-1; the table's D gene call, TRBD1, was not cross checked with the DNA. TRBV21-1 constitutes a pseudogene. The CDR3 covers 15 residues. CDR3 sequence: CASSKVSSLRDEQFF. The DNA of the CDR3 is TGTGCCAGCAGCAAAGTATCCTCCCTCAGGGATGAGCAGTTCTTC.

The gene calls are TRBV4-3 and TRBJ2-3; a weak D match, TRBD2 (6 bases). The V end was cut by 0 bases, the J end by 2 bases, with 12 bases between. The CDR3 is 16 residues long. Per germline, CDR1 LGHNA and CDR2 YSLEER. The chain's CDR3 is CASSQEYSDYTDTQYF. In DNA form, the CDR3 reads TGCGCCAGCAGCCAAGAATACTCGGACTACACAGATACGCAGTATTTT.

The rearrangement links TRBV6-5 to TRBJ2-7; maybe TRBD1 (5 bases). The germline CDR1 and CDR2 sequences are MNHEY and SVGAGI. The V and J ends lost 2 bases and 2 bases respectively, with 7 bases between them. The CDR3 spans 13 residues. The CDR3 nucleotides are TGTGCCAGCAGTTACGGGGCCCCCTACGAGCAGTACTTC. Encoded protein: CASSYGAPYEQYF.

The genes are TRBV5-1 and TRBJ1-1; TRBD1 might be the D (6 bases). Germline CDR1 is SGHRS and CDR2 is YFSETQ. The CDR3 runs 14 residues. The V gene lost 7 bases and the J gene lost 0 bases, with 13 bases spanning the gap. CDR3 coding DNA: TGCGCCAGCGGAACCGGGACACTGAACACTGAAGCTTTCTTT. Amino acid sequence: CASGTGTLNTEAFF.

This clone has a single count. This sequence joins TRBV11-2 and TRBJ2-3, with D possibly TRBD1 on 5 matching bases. The CDR3 extends over 17 amino acids. Germline V gives CDR1 SGHAT, CDR2 FQNNGV. Trimming cost V 5 bases and J 3 bases, with 21 bases left between them. The chain's CDR3 is CASSPLGAVVLTDTQYF. The CDR3, as DNA: TGTGCCAGCAGCCCCCTTGGGGCAGTGGTTTTAACAGATACGCAGTATTTT.

The chain is built from TRBV5-6 and TRBJ2-3; D call uncertain. The CDR3 totals 12 residues. Trimming took 4 bases from V and 0 from J, leaving 3 bases between them. Germline V CDR1 and CDR2: SGHDT, YYEEEE. This CDR3 is CASSISTDTQYF. The CDR3 coding sequence is TGTGCCAGCAGCATAAGCACAGATACGCAGTATTTT. The full variable domain, completed using reference TRBV5-6 and TRBJ2-3, is DAGVTQSPTHLIKTRGQQVTLRCSPKSGHDTVSWYQQALGQGPQFIFQYYEEEERQRGNFPDRFSGHQFPNYSSELNVNALLLGDSALYLCASSISTDTQYFGPGTRLTVL.

CDR3 region: CASSPAGLVHYGYTF. The CDR3, as DNA: TGTGCCAGCAGCCCGGCTGGGCTGGTTCACTATGGCTACACCTTC. The V gene is TRBV5-6, the J gene TRBJ1-2, with D unclear. The V end was cut by 4 bases, the J end by 3 bases, with 16 bases between. The CDR3 spans 15 residues. Germline lookup yields CDR1 SGHDT and CDR2 YYEEEE.

This clone was counted a single time. The chain links TRBV6-5 to TRBJ2-3, with D possibly TRBD2 on 7 matching bases. Germline CDR1 and CDR2: MNHEY and SVGAGI. With 4 bases removed from V and 2 bases from J, the gap between germline ends came to 13 bases. There are 15 residues in the CDR3. The CDR3 region is CASSSGGLNTDTQYF. The CDR3 DNA reads as TGTGCCAGCAGTTCCGGGGGGCTCAACACAGATACGCAGTATTTT.

J is TRBJ2-7 and V is TRBV5-6, with 11 bases that match TRBD1. This CDR3 is built from 15 residues. V was clipped by 4 bases and J by 2 bases; unmatched bases: 5. CDR1 and CDR2 (germline): SGHDT, YYEEEE. CDR3 loop: CASSRGTGGPYEQYF. In nucleotides, the CDR3 is TGTGCCAGCAGCCGAGGGACAGGGGGGCCCTACGAGCAGTACTTC.

This clone was seen a single time. The rearrangement links TRBV5-1 to TRBJ1-2; a weak D match, TRBD1 (6 bases). Trimming removed 2 bases from V and 4 bases from J, with 18 bases in between. The CDR3 runs to 16 residues. Germline values: CDR1 SGHRS, CDR2 YFSETQ. CDR3 coding DNA: TGCGCCAGCAGCTTAAGCGACAGGAAGCCTCCCTATGGCTACACCTTC. Translation: CASSLSDRKPPYGYTF.

The gene calls are TRBV5-6 and TRBJ2-1; maybe TRBD2 (6 bases). The V gene's germline CDR1 is SGHDT and CDR2 YYEEEE. The CDR3 length is 15 residues. Deletions cut 0 bases from V and 1 base from J, with 8 bases between. CDR3: CASSLVAASYNEQFF. The CDR3 region has the DNA TGTGCCAGCAGCTTGGTAGCGGCTTCCTACAATGAGCAGTTCTTC.

The chain's CDR3 is CASSPPGQGASGELFF. CDR3 nucleotide sequence: TGTGCCAGCTCACCACCGGGACAGGGGGCGAGCGGGGAGCTGTTTTTT. The rearrangement joins TRBV18 to TRBJ2-2; TRBD1 matches 12 bases. J lost 7 bases, V lost 0 bases, and 3 bases had no gene match. The CDR3 has 16 amino acids. The V gene's germline CDR1 is KGHSH and CDR2 LQKENI.

This clone was observed a handful of times. This chain connects TRBV9 to TRBJ2-3; a weak D match, TRBD2 (6 bases). The germline V gene encodes CDR1 SGDLS and CDR2 YYNGEE. CDR3 size: 14 residues. Trimming removed 3 bases from V and 2 bases from J, with 10 bases in between. CDR3 bases: TGTGCCAGCAGCGGGCGGGACGCCACAGATACGCAGTATTTT. Its protein product is CASSGRDATDTQYF.